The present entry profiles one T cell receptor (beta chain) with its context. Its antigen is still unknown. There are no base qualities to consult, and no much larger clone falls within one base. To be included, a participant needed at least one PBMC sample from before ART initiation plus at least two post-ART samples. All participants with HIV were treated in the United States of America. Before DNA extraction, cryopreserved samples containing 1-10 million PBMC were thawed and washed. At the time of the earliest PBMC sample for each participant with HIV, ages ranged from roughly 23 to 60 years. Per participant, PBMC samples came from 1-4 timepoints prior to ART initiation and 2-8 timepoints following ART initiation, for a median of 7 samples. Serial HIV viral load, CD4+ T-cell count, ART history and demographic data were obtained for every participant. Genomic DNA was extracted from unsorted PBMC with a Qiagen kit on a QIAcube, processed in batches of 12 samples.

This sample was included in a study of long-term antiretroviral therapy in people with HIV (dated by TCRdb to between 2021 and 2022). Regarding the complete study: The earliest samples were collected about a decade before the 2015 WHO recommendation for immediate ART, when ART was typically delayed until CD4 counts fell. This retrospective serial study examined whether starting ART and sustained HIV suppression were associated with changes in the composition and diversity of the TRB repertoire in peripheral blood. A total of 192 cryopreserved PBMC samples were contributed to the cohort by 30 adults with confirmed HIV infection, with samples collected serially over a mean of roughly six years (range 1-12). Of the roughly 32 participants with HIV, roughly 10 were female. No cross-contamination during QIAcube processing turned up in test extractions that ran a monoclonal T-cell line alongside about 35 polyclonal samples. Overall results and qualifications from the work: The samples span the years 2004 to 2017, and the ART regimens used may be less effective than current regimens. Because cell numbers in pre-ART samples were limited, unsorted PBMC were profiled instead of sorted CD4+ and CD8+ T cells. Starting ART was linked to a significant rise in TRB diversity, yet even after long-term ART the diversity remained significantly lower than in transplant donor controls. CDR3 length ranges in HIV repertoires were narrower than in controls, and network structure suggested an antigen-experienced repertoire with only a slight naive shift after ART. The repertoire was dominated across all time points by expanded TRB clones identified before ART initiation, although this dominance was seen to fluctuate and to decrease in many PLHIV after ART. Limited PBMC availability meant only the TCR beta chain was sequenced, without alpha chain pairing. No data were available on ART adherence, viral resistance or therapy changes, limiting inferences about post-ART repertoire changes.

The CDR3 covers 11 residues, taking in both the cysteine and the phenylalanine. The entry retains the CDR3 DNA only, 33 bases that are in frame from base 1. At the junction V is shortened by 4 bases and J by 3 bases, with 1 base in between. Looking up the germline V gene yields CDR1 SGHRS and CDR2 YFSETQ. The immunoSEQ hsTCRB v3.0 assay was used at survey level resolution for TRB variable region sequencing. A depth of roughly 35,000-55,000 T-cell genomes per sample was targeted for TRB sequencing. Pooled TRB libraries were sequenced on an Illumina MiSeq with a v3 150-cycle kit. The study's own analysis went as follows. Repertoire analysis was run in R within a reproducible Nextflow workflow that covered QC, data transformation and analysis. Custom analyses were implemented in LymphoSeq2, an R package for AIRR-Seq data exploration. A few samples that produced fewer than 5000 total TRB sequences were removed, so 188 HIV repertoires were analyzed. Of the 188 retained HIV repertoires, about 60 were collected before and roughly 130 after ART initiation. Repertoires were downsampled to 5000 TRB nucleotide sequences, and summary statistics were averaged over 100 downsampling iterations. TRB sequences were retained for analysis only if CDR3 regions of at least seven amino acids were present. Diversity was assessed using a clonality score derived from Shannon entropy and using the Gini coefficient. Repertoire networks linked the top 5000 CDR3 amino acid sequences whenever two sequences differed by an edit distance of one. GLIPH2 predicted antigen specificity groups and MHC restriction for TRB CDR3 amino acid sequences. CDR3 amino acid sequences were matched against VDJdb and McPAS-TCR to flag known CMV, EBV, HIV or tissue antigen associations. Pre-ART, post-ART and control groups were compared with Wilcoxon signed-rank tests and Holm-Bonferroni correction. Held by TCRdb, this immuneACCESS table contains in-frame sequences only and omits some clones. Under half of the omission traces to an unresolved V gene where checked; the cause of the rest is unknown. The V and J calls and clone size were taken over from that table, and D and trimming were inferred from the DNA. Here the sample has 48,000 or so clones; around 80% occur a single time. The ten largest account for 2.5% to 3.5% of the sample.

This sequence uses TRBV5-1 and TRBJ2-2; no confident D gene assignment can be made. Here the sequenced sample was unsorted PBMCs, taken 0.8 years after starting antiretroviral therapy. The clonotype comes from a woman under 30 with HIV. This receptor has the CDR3 CASSDTGELFF. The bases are TGCGCCAGCAGCGACACCGGGGAGCTGTTTTTT.